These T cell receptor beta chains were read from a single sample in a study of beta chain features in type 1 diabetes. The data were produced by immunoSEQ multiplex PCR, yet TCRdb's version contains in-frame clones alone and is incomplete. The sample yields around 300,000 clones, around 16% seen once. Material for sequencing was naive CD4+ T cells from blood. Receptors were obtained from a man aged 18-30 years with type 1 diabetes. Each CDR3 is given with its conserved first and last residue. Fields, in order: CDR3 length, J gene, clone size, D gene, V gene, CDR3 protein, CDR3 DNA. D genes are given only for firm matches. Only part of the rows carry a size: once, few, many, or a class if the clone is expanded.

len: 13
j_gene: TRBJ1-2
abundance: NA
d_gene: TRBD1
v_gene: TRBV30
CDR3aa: CSGTGAHPSGYTF
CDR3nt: TGTTCCGGGACAGGGGCCCACCCGAGCGGCTACACCTTC

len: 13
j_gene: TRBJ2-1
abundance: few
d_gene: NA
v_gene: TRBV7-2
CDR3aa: CASSSLGRDEQFF
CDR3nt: TGTGCCAGCAGCTCCCTTGGGCGGGATGAGCAGTTCTTC

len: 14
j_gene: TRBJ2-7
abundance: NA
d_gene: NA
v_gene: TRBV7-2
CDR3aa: CASSLAGSSYEQYF
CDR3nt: TGTGCCAGCAGCTTGGCGGGTAGCTCCTACGAGCAGTACTTC

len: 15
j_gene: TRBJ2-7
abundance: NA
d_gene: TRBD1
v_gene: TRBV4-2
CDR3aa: CASSPQGARGYEQYF
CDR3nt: TGTGCCAGCAGCCCCCAGGGGGCGCGGGGATACGAGCAGTACTTC

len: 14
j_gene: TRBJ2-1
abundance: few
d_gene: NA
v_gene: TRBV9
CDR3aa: CASGETAHYNEQFF
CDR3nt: TGTGCCAGCGGTGAGACAGCTCACTACAATGAGCAGTTCTTC

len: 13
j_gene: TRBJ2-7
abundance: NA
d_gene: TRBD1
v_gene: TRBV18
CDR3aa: CASSRDRGNEQYF
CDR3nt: TGTGCCAGCTCACGGGACAGGGGTAACGAGCAGTACTTC

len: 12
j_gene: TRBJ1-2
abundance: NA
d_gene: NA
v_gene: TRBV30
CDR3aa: CAWSTGVHGYTF
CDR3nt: TGTGCCTGGAGTACTGGAGTTCATGGCTACACCTTC

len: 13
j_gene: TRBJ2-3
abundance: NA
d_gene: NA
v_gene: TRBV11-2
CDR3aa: CASSFEAIDTQYF
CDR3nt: TGTGCCAGCAGCTTCGAAGCGATAGATACGCAGTATTTT

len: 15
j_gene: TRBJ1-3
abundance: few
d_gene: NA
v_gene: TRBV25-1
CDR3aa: CASSFTTGSGNTIYF
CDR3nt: TGTGCCAGCAGTTTTACCACAGGGTCTGGAAACACCATATATTTT

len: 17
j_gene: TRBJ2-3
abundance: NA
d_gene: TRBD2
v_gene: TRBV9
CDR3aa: CASSVGLAGALTDTQYF
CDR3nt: TGTGCCAGCAGCGTAGGTTTAGCGGGGGCCCTCACAGATACGCAGTATTTT

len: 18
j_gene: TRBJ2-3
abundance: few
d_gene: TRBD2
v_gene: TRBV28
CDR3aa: CASSPWTSGGSLRDTQYF
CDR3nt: TGTGCCAGCAGTCCCTGGACTAGCGGGGGGAGTCTGAGGGATACGCAGTATTTT